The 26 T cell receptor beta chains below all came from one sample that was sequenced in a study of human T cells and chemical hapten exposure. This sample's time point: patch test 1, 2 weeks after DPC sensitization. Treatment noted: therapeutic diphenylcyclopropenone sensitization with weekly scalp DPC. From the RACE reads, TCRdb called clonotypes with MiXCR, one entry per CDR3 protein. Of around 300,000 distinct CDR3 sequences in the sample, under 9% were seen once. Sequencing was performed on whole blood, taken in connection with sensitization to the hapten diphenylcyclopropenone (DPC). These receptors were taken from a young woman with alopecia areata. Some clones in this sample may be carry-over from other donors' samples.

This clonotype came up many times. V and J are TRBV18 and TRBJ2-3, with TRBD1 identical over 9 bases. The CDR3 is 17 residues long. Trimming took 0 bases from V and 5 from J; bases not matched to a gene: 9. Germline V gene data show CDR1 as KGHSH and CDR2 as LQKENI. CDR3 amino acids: CASSPPLRDRAVDTQYF. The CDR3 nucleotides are TGTGCCAGCTCACCACCGTTGAGGGACAGGGCGGTAGATACGCAGTATTTT. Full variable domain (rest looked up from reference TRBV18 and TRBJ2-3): NAGVMQNPRHLVRRRGQEARLRCSPMKGHSHVYWYRQLPEEGLKFMVYLQKENIIDESGMPKERFSAEFPKEGPSILRIQQVVRGDSAAYFCASSPPLRDRAVDTQYFGPGTRLTVL.

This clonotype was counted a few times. The DNA of the CDR3 is TGCAGTGCTCCTACTAGCGGGTCGAGCTCCTACAATGAGCAGTTCTTC. Translated, it gives CSAPTSGSSSYNEQFF. The V call is TRBV20-1, the J call TRBJ2-1; 9 positions agree with TRBD2. Germline V gives CDR1 DFQATT, CDR2 SNEGSKA (reference sequence). Trimming at V came to 5 bases and at J to 0 bases, leaving 8 bases not matched to a gene. The CDR3 contains 16 residues.

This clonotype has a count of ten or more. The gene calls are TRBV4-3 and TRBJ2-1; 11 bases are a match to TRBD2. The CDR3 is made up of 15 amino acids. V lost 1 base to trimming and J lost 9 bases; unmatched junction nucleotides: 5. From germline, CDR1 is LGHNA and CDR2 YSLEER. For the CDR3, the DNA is TGCGCCAGCAGCCAAGGACTAGCGGGGAGGAGTGAGCAGTTCTTC. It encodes CASSQGLAGRSEQFF.

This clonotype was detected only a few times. The CDR3 protein is CSVVTGSGANVLTF. DNA of the CDR3: TGCAGCGTTGTAACCGGCTCTGGGGCCAACGTCCTGACTTTC. The chain has TRBV29-1 and TRBJ2-6, with no clear D. The ends were cut back, 4 bases at V and 0 bases at J, with 7 bases in the middle. Germline lookup yields CDR1 SQVTM and CDR2 ANQGSEA. The CDR3 is 14 residues long.

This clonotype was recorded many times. The CDR3 DNA sequence: TGCGCCAGCAGCCCGGACAGGGTGAGGACTGAAGCTTTCTTT. Protein product: CASSPDRVRTEAFF. This chain uses TRBV5-1 with TRBJ1-1; 8 bases match TRBD1. The V segment lost 4 bases and the J segment 5 bases; nucleotides outside the gene matches: 7. The CDR3 spans 14 residues. Per the germline V gene, CDR1 is SGHRS and CDR2 is YFSETQ.

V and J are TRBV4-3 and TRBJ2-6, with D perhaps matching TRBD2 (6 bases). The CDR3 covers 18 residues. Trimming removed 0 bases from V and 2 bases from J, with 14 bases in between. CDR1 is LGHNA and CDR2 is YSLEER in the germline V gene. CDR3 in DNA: TGCGCCAGCAGCCAAGATAGTGGTTGGAGGGCTGGGGCCAACGTCCTGACTTTC. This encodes CASSQDSGWRAGANVLTF.

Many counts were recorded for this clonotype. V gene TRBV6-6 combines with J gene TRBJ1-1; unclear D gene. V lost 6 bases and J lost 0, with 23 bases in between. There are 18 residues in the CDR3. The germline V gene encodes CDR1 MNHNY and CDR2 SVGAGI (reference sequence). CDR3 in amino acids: CASSPFIGWGEMNTEAFF. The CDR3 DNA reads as TGTGCCAGCAGCCCCTTTATCGGGTGGGGAGAAATGAACACTGAAGCTTTCTTT.

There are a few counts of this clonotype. In nucleotides, the CDR3 is TGTGCCAGCAGTTACGAAAGAAATCAGCCCCAGCATTTT. This codes for CASSYERNQPQHF. The rearrangement uses TRBV6-5 and TRBJ1-5; no firm D call. Trimming removed 2 bases from V and 4 bases from J, with 6 bases in between. The CDR3 totals 13 residues. The germline V gene has CDR1 MNHEY and CDR2 SVGAGI.

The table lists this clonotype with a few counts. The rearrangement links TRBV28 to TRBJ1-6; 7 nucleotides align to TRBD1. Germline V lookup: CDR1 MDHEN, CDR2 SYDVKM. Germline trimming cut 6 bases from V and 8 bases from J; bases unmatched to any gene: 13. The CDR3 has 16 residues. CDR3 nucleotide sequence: TGTGCCAGCAGAAACACTCAGGGGGAAGTGTATTCACCCCTCCACTTT. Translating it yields CASRNTQGEVYSPLHF. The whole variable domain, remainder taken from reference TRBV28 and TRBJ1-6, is DVKVTQSSRYLVKRTGEKVFLECVQDMDHENMFWYRQDPGLGLRLIYFSYDVKMKEKGDIPEGYSVSREKKERFSLILESASTNQTSMYLCASRNTQGEVYSPLHFGNGTRLTVT.

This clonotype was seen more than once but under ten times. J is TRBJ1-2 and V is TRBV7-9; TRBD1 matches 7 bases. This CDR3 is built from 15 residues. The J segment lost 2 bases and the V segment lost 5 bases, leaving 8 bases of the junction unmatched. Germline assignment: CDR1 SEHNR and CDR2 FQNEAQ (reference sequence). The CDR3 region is CASSRILGQNYGYTF. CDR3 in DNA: TGTGCCAGCAGCCGCATTTTGGGACAGAACTATGGCTACACCTTC. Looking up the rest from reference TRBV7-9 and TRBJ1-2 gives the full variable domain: DTGVSQNPRHKITKRGQNVTFRCDPISEHNRLYWYRQTLGQGPEFLTYFQNEAQLEKSRLLSDRFSAERPKGSFSTLEIQRTEQGDSAMYLCASSRILGQNYGYTFGSGTRLTVV.

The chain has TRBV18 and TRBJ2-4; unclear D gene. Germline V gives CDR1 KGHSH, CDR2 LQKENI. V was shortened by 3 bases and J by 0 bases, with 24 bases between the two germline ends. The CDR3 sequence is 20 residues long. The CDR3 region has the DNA TGTGCCAGCTCACCCCGGGCCGCGGTTCCCTATCCATTAGCCAAAAACATTCAGTACTTC. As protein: CASSPRAAVPYPLAKNIQYF.

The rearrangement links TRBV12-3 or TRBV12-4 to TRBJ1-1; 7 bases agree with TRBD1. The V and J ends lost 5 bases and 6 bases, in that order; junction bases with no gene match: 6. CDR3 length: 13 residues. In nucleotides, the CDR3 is TGTGCCAGCAGTGTGACAGGGCCCCCTGAAGCTTTCTTT. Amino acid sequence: CASSVTGPPEAFF.

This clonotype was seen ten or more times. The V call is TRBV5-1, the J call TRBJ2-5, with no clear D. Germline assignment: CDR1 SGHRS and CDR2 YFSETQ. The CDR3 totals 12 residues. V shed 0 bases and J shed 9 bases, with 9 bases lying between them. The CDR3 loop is CASSLDTGAQYF. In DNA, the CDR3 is TGCGCCAGCAGCTTGGATACTGGGGCCCAGTACTTC.

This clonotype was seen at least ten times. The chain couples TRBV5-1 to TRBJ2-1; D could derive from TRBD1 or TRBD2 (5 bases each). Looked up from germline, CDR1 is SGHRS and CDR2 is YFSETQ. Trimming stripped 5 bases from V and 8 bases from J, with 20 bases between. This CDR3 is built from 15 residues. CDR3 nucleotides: TGCGCCAGCAGAAGTCAGGGACGGGGCTTCGATGAGCAGTTCTTC. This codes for CASRSQGRGFDEQFF.

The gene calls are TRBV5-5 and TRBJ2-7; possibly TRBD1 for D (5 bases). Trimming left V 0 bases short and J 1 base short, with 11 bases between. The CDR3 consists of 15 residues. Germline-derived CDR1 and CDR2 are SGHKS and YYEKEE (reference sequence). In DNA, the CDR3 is TGTGCCAGCAGCTTGGATGGGCAGGGTTCCTACGAGCAGTACTTC. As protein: CASSLDGQGSYEQYF.

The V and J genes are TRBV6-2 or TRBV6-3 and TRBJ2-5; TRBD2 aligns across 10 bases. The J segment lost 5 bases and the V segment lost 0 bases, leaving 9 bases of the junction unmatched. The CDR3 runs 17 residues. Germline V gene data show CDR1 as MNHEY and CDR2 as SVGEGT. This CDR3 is CASSYSSSGGAPETQYF. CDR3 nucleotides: TGTGCCAGCAGTTACTCGAGCAGCGGGGGGGCCCCGGAGACCCAGTACTTC.

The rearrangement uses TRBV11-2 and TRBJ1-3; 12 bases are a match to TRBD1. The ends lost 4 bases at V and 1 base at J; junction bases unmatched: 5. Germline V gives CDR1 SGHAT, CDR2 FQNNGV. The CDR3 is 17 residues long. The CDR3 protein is CASSWGQGARSGNTIYF. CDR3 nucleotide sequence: TGTGCCAGCAGCTGGGGACAGGGGGCGCGATCTGGAAACACCATATATTTT.

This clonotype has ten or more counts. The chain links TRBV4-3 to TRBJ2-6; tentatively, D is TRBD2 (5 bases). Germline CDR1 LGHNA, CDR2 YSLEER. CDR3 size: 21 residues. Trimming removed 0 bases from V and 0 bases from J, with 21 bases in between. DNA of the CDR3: TGCGCCAGCAGCCAAGACCCAAGCCGGGGTCCTGAGAGCTCTGGGGCCAACGTCCTGACTTTC. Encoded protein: CASSQDPSRGPESSGANVLTF.

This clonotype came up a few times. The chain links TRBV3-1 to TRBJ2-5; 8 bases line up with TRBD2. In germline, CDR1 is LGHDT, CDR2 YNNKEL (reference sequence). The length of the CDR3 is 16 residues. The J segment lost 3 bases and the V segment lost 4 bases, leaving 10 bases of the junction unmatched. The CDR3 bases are TGTGCCAGCAGCCCCGGGAAGCGGGGGCTTGAAGAGACCCAGTACTTC. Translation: CASSPGKRGLEETQYF.

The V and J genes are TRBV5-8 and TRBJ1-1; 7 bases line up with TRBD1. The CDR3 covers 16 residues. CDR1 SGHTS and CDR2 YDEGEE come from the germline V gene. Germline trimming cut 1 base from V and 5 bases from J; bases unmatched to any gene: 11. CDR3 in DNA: TGTGCCAGCAGCTTGATGCAGCCAGGGGGTGGAACTGAAGCTTTCTTT. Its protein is CASSLMQPGGGTEAFF.

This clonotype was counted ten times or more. The DNA of the CDR3 is TGCAGCGTTGAAGGGATAGCGCTAACTTCCTACAATGAGCAGTTCTTC. It yields the protein CSVEGIALTSYNEQFF. V and J are TRBV29-1 and TRBJ2-1, with a tentative D call TRBD2 (5 bases). The CDR3 extends over 16 amino acids. In germline, CDR1 is SQVTM, CDR2 ANQGSEA. Trimming stripped 1 base from V and 1 base from J, with 14 bases between.

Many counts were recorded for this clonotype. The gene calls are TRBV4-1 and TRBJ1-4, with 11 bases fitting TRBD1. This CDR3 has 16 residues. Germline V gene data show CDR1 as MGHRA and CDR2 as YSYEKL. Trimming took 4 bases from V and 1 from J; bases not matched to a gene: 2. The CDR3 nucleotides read TGCGCCAGCAGCCCCGGGACAGGGGGAACTAATGAAAAACTGTTTTTT. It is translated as CASSPGTGGTNEKLFF.

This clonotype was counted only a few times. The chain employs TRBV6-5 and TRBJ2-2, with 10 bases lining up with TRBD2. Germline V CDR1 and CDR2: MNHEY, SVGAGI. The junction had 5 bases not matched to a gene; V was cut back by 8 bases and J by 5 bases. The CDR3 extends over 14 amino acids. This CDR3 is CASQRGGVTGELFF. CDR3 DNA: TGTGCCAGCCAGCGGGGGGGCGTTACCGGGGAGCTGTTTTTT.

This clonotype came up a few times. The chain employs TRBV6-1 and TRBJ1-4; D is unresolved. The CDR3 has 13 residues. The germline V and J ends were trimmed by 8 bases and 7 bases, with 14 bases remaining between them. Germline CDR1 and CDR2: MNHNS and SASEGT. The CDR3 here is CASSRQTGEKLFF. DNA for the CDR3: TGTGCCAGCTCCCGCCAAACTGGTGAAAAACTGTTTTTT.

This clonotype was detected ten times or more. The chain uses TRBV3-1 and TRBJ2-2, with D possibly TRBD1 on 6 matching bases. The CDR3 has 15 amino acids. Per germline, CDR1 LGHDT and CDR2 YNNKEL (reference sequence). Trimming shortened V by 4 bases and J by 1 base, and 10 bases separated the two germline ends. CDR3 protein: CASSPRGQNTGELFF. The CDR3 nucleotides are TGTGCCAGCAGCCCCCGGGGACAGAACACCGGGGAGCTGTTTTTT.

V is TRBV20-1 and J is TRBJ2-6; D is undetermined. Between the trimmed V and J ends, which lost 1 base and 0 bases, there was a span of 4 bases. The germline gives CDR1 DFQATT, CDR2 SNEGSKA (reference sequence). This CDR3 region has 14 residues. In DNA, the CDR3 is TGCAGTGCTAGAGCCTTCTCTGGGGCCAACGTCCTGACTTTC. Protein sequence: CSARAFSGANVLTF.